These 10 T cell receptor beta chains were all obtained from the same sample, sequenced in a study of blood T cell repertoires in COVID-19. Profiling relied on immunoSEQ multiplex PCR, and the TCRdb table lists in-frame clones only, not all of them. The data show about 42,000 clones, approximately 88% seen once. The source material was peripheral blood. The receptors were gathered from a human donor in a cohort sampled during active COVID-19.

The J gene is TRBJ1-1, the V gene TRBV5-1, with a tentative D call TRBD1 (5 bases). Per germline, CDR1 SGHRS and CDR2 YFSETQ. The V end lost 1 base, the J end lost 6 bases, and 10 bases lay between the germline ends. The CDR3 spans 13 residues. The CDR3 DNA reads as TGCGCCAGCAGCTTGAACGGGGGGGCTGAAGCTTTCTTT. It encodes CASSLNGGAEAFF.

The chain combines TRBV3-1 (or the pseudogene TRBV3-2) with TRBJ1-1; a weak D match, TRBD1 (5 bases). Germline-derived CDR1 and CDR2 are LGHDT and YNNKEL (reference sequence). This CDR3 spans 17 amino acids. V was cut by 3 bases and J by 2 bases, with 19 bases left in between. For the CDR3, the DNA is TGTGCCAGCAGCCATGCTTTGTTGGGGCCGCTAAACACTGAAGCTTTCTTT. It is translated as CASSHALLGPLNTEAFF.

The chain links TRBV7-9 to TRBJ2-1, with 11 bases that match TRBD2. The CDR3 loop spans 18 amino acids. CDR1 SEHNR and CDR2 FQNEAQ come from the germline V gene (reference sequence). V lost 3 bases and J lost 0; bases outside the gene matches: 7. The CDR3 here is CASSFLASGRSSYNEQFF. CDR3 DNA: TGTGCCAGCAGCTTCCTGGCTAGCGGGAGGAGCTCCTACAATGAGCAGTTCTTC.

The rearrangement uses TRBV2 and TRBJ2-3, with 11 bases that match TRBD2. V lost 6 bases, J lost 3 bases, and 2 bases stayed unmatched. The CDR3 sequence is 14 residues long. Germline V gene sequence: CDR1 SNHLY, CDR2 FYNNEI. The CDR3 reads CASRLAGGTDTQYF. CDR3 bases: TGTGCCAGCAGATTAGCGGGGGGGACAGATACGCAGTATTTT.

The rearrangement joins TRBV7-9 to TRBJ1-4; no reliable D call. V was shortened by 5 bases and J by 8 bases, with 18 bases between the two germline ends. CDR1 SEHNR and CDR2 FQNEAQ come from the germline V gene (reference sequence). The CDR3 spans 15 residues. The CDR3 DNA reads TGTGCCAGCAGCCACCGGGAGGAAGGGTACGAAAAACTGTTTTTT. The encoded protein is CASSHREEGYEKLFF. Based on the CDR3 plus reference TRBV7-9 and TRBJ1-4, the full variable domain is DTGVSQNPRHKITKRGQNVTFRCDPISEHNRLYWYRQTLGQGPEFLTYFQNEAQLEKSRLLSDRFSAERPKGSFSTLEIQRTEQGDSAMYLCASSHREEGYEKLFFGSGTQLSVL.

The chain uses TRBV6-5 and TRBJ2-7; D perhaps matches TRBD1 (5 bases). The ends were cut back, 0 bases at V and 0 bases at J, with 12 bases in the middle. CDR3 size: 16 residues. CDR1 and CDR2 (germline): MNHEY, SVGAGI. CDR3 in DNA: TGTGCCAGCAGTTACTCGCCAGGGATTAGCTCCTACGAGCAGTACTTC. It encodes CASSYSPGISSYEQYF.

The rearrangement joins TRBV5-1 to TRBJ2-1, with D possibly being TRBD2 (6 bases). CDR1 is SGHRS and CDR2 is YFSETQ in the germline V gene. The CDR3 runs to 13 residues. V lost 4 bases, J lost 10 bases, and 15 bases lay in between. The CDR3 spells CASSVGSAGEQFF. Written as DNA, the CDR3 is TGCGCCAGCAGCGTAGGGTCGGCGGGGGAGCAGTTCTTC.

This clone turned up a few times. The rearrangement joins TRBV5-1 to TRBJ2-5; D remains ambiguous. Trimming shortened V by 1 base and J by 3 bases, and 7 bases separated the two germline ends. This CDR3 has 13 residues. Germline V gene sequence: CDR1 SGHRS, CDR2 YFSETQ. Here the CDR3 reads CASSLSLKETQYF. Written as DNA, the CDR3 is TGCGCCAGCAGCTTGAGCCTGAAAGAGACCCAGTACTTC.

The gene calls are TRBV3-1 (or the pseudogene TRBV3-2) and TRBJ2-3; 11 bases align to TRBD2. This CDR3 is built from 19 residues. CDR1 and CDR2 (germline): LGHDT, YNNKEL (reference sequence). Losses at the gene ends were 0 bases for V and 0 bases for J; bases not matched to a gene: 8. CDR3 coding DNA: TGTGCCAGCAGCCAAGATCGATTAGCGGGGGGGCCCAGCACAGATACGCAGTATTTT. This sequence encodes CASSQDRLAGGPSTDTQYF.

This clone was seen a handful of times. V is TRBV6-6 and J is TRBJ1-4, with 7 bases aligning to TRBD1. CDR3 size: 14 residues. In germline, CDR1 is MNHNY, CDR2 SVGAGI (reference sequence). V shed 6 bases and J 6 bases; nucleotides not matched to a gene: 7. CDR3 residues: CASSQQGSDEKLFF. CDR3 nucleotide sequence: TGTGCCAGCAGCCAACAGGGGTCCGATGAAAAACTGTTTTTT.